Described below is a single T cell receptor beta chain sequence and its context. The antigen this receptor binds is unknown. Nothing much larger sits one base from this clone, and base qualities are not available. The CDR3 numbers 15 residues from cysteine through phenylalanine. Just the 45-base CDR3 DNA is kept, in frame starting at base 1. The CDR1 and CDR2 encoded by the germline V gene (reference sequence) are PRHDT and FYEKMQ. V was cut back by 5 bases and J by 2 bases, leaving a gap of 14 bases between them. Using the deep immunoSEQ assay, multiplex PCR amplified TCR CDR3 regions from genomic DNA. Extracted genomic DNA from each cell subset was spread evenly across all wells of several immunoSEQ 96-well plates, with each plate serving as a replicate. For sorted subsets, about 200 ng genomic DNA, equal to approximately 30,000 T cell genomes, was loaded into each replicate PCR. Purified libraries were measured with a Qubit 3.0 fluorometer, size-checked on a Bioanalyzer 2100, and measured again with the KAPA Library Quantification kit. Each immunoSEQ 96-well plate was sequenced on its own single-read 150-cycle Illumina NextSeq 550 flow cell. The original pipeline was this. Because the immunoSEQ output held only junctional sequences and lacked quality scores, the filtering could not match the filtering applied to full-length reads. To assign V/J genes and CDR3, sequences were annotated against IMGT germline references using PyIR, a Python wrapper for IgBLAST v1.9. Reads were filtered out if the reads had weak V/J assignments (E-value above 1e-6), no CDR3, stop codons, out-of-frame junctions, or ambiguous translated residues. V3J clonotypes were defined by identical inferred V gene, J gene, and CDR3 amino acid sequence. Percentage overlap between repertoires was calculated by dividing the number of shared unique clonotypes by the size of the smaller repertoire. Three approaches were used to assess repertoire richness: RTK rarefaction, the Chao1 estimator, and Recon v2.1 estimates of unobserved clonotypes. Generation probabilities were computed with OLGA for all TCRbeta clonotypes obtained by the gDNA method from several donors. Drawn from immuneACCESS, this table holds only the in-frame rearrangements with V and J called that TCRdb kept. Clones are partly lost; checked studies trace under half to an unresolved V gene and leave the rest unexplained. That table gives V, J and clone size, and the DNA gave D and trimming. This sample lists about 2.1 million clones; about 92% were detected once. The ten biggest clones cover approximately 1.7% of the sample.

These data belong to a study of shared clonotypes between healthy human individuals (TCRdb year 2020). Study-wide context: The cohort comprised two women and a few men aged 18 to 49 years. For each donor, CD4 naive and CD4 memory were each run on three plates, CD8 naive on two plates, and CD8 memory on one plate. To estimate repertoire size and how much clonotypes are shared between individuals, the study performed deep sequencing of blood TCR repertoires from a handful of healthy adults. To increase sequencing depth and limit assay-specific biases, TCR repertoire library preparation and sequencing were carried out by different laboratories using diverse techniques. Leukapheresis yielded between about 0.85 and 10 billion PBMCs per donor.

CD8 naive samples were obtained by positive selection for CCR7 among CD45RO-negative cells, yielding a CD45RA+CCR7+ population from which TemRA cells were excluded. Healthy HIV-negative adults with no recently reported acute infections or vaccinations were included as donors. Every donor was a Caucasian adult living in Nashville, Tennessee, USA. Blood was obtained by leukapheresis, after which PBMCs were separated by Ficoll-Histopaque density gradient centrifugation and cryopreserved in liquid nitrogen vapor phase. Analytical flow cytometry was used to check the purity and quantity of each magnetically sorted T cell population. Genomic DNA was isolated from every sorted fraction and measured by UV absorbance on a Nanodrop 2000c. Study-wide conclusions, independent of this receptor: Based on pairwise subsampling, the degree of clonotype sharing among donors was expected to be affected by sequencing depth. Even with the large sequencing depth, rarefaction of the sorted-subset datasets indicated that sequencing was incomplete. Compared with non-shared clonotypes, clonotypes shared by all four sorted-subset donors had higher generation probabilities. When several donors were compared, the shared fraction of clonotypes was 5% to 6.5% for naive CD4, approximately 3.5% for naive CD8, 2% to 2.5% for memory CD4, and around 0.37% for memory CD8. Only blood was sampled, and tissue TCR repertoires likely differ from those in blood. The genetic and exposure-history diversity represented was limited by the small number of donors. Larger estimated clonotype richness was generally found for naive subsets than for memory subsets.

This sequence was found in a young man in good health. Some clones in this sample may be carry-over from other donors' samples. Source material: naive CD8+ T cells from PBMCs. Sample cell subset or site, as interpreted from the label and publication: CD45RA+CCR7+. The chain links TRBV13 with TRBJ2-3; there is no confident call for the D gene. The bases are TGTGCCAGCAGCCGTGGGCGACCCGCCACAGATACGCAGTATTTT. It codes for CASSRGRPATDTQYF.